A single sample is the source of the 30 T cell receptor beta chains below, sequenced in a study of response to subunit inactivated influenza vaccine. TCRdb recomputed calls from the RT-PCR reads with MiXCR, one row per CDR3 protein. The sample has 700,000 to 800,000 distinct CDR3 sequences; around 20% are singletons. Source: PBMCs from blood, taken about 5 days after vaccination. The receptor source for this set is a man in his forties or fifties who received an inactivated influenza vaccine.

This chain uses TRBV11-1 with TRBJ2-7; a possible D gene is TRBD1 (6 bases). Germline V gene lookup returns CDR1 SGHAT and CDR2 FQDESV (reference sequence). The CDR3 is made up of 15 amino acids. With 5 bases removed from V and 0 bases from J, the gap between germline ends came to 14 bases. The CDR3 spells CASSPRDKVSYEQYF. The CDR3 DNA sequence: TGTGCCAGCAGCCCCCGGGACAAAGTCTCCTACGAGCAGTACTTC. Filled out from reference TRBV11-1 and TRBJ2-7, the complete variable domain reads EAEVAQSPRYKITEKSQAVAFWCDPISGHATLYWYRQILGQGPELLVQFQDESVVDDSQLPKDRFSAERLKGVDSTLKIQPAELGDSAMYLCASSPRDKVSYEQYFGPGTRLTVT.

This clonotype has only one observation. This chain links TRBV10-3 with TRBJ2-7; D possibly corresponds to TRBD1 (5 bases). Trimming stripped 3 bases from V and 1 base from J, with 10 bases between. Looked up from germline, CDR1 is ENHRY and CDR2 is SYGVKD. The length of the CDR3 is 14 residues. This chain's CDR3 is CAISERGGSYEQYF. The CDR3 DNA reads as TGTGCCATCAGTGAAAGGGGTGGGTCCTACGAGCAGTACTTC.

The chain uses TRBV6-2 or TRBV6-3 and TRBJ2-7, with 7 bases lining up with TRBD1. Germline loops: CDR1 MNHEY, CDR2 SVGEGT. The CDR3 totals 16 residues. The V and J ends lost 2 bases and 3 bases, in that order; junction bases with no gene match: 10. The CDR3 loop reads CASSYLNRGAFYEQYF. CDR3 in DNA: TGTGCCAGCAGTTACCTTAACAGGGGCGCATTCTACGAGCAGTACTTC.

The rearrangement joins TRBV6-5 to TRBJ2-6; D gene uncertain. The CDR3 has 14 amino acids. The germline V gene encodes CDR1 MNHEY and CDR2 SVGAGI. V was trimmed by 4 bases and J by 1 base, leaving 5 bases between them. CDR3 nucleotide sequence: TGTGCCAGCAGTTCCCTTTCTGGGGCCAACGTCCTGACTTTC. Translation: CASSSLSGANVLTF.

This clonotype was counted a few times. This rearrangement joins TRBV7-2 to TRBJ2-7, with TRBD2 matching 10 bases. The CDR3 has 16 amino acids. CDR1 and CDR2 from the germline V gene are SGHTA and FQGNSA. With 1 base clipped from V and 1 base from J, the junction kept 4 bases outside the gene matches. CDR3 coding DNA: TGTGCCAGCAGCTTAGTAGCTAGCGGGAGATCCTACGAGCAGTACTTC. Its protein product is CASSLVASGRSYEQYF. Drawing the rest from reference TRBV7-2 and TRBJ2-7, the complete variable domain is GAGVSQSPSNKVTEKGKDVELRCDPISGHTALYWYRQSLGQGLEFLIYFQGNSAPDKSGLPSDRFSAERTGGSVSTLTIQRTQQEDSAVYLCASSLVASGRSYEQYFGPGTRLTVT.

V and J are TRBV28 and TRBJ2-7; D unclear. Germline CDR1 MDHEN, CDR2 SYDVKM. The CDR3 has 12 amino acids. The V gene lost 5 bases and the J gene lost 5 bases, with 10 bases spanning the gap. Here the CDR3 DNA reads TGTGCCAGCAGTGTGCCTCCCCACGAGCAGTACTTC. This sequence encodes CASSVPPHEQYF.

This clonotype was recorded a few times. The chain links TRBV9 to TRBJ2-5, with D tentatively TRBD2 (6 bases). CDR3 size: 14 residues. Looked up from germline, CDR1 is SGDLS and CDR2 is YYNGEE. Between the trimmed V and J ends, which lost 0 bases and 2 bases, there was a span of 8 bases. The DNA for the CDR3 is TGTGCCAGCAGCGTAGGGAGGGGTCAAGAGACCCAGTACTTC. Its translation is CASSVGRGQETQYF.

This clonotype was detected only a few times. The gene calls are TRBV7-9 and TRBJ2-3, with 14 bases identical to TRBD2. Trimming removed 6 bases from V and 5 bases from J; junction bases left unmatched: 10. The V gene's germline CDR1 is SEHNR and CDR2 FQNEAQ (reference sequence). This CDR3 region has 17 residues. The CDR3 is CASRNPGLAGVIDTQYF. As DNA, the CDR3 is TGTGCCAGCAGGAATCCGGGACTAGCGGGGGTCATAGATACGCAGTATTTT.

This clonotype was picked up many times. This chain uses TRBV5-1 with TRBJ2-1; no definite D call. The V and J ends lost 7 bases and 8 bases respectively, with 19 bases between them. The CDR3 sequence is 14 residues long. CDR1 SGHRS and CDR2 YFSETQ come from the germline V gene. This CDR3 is CASVAQPSADEQFF. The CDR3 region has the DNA TGCGCCAGCGTGGCCCAACCCAGCGCGGATGAGCAGTTCTTC.

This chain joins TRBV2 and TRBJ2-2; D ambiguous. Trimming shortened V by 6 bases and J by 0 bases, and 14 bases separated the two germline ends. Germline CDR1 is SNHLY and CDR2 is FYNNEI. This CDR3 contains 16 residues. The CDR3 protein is CASSQRRPANTGELFF. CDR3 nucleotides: TGTGCCAGCAGCCAACGACGGCCCGCGAACACCGGGGAGCTGTTTTTT.

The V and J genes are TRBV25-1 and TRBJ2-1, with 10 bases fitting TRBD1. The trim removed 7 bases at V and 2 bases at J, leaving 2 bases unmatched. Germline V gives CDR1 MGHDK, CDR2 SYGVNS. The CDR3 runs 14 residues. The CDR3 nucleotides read TGTGCCAGCATAGGACAGGGGGCCTACAATGAGCAGTTCTTC. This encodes CASIGQGAYNEQFF.

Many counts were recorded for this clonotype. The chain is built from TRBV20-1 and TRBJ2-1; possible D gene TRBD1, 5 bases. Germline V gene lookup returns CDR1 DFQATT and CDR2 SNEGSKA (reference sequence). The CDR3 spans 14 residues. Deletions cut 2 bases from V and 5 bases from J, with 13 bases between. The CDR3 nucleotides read TGCAGTGCTAGACCCCTCAGGGCCCACAATGAGCAGTTCTTC. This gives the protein CSARPLRAHNEQFF.

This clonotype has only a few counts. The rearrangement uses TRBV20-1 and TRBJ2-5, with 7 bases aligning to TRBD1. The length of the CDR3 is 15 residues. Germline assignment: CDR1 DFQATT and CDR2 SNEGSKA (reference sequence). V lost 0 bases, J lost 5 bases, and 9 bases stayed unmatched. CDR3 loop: CSARDLLKQGETQYF. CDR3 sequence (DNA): TGCAGTGCTAGAGATCTGCTCAAACAGGGGGAGACCCAGTACTTC.

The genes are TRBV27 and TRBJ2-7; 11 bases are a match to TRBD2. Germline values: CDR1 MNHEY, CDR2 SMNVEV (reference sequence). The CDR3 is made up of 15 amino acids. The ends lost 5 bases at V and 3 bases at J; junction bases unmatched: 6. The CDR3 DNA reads TGTGCCAGCAGTCACATAGCGGGAGGGCTCTACGAGCAGTACTTC. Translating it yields CASSHIAGGLYEQYF.

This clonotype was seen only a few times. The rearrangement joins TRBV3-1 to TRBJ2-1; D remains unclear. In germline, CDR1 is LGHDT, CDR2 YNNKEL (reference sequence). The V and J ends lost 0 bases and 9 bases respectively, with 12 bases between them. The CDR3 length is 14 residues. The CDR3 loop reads CASSQDKGWGEQFF. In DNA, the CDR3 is TGTGCCAGCAGCCAAGATAAAGGGTGGGGTGAGCAGTTCTTC.

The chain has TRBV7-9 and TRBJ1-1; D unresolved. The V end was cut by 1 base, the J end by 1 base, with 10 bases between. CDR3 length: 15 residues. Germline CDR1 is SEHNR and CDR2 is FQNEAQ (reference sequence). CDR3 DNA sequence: TGTGCCAGCAGCTTAGGCGCCCCAGGGAACACTGAAGCTTTCTTT. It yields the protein CASSLGAPGNTEAFF.

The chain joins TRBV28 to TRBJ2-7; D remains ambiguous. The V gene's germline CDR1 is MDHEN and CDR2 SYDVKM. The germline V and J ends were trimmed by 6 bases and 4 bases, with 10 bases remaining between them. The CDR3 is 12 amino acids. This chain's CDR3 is CASSSVGYEQYF. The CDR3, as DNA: TGTGCCAGCAGCTCGGTAGGGTACGAGCAGTACTTC.

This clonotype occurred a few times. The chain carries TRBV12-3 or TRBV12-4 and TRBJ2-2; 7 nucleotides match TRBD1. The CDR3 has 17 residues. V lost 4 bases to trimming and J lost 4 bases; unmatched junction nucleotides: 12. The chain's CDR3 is CASSWYRGNAGTGELFF. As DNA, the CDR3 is TGTGCCAGCAGTTGGTACAGGGGCAACGCGGGCACCGGGGAGCTGTTTTTT.

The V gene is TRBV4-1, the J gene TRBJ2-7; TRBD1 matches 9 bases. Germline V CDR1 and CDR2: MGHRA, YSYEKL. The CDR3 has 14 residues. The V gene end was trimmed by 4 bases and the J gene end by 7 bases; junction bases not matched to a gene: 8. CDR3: CASSPGTGFHEQYF. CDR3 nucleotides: TGCGCCAGCAGCCCGGGGACAGGGTTTCATGAGCAGTACTTC.

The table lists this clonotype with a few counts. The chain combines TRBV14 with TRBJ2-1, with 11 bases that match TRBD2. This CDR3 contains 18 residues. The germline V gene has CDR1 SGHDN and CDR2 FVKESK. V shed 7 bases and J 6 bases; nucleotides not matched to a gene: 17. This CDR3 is CASNRGGLAGQRGNEQFF. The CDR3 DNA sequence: TGTGCCAGCAACCGGGGAGGACTAGCGGGTCAACGGGGCAATGAGCAGTTCTTC.

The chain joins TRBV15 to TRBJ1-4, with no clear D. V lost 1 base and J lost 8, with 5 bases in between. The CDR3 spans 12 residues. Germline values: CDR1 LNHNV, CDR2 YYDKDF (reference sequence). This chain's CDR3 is CATSRVAEKLFF. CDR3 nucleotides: TGTGCCACCAGCAGAGTTGCGGAAAAACTGTTTTTT.

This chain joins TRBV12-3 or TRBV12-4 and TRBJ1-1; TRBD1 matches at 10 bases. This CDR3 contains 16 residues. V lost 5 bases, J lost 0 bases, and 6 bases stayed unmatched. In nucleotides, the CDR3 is TGTGCCAGCAGTAGACGGGACAGGGGCCTGAACACTGAAGCTTTCTTT. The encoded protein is CASSRRDRGLNTEAFF.

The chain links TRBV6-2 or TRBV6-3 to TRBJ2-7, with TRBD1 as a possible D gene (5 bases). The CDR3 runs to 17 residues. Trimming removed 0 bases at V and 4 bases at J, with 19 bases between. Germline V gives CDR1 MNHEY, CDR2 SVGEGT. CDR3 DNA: TGTGCCAGCAGTTACTCGAATGGGCAGGGTGGACGGTACGAGCAGTACTTC. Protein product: CASSYSNGQGGRYEQYF.

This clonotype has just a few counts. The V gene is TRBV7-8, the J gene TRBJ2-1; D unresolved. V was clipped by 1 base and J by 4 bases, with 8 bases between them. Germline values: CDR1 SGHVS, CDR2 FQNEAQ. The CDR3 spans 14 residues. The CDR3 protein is CASSLEPVYNEQFF. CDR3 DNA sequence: TGTGCCAGCAGCTTAGAGCCAGTATACAATGAGCAGTTCTTC. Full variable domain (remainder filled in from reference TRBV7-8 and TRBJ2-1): GAGVSQSPRYKVAKRGQDVALRCDPISGHVSLFWYQQALGQGPEFLTYFQNEAQLDKSGLPSDRFFAERPEGSVSTLKIQRTQQEDSAVYLCASSLEPVYNEQFFGPGTRLTVL.

In DNA form, the CDR3 reads TGTGCCAGCAGTGAAGCCTTACAGGGGCAGCCCCAGCATTTT. Protein product: CASSEALQGQPQHF. This chain links TRBV2 with TRBJ1-5; 7 bases fit TRBD1. This CDR3 is 14 amino acids long. J lost 7 bases, V lost 0 bases, and 3 bases had no gene match. Germline V gene sequence: CDR1 SNHLY, CDR2 FYNNEI.

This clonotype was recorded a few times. CDR3 bases: TGCGCCAGCAGCCCCGGACTAGCGGGGGAATACGAGACCCAGTACTTC. Protein sequence: CASSPGLAGEYETQYF. The chain has TRBV5-1 and TRBJ2-5; 13 bases are shared with TRBD2. Germline V gene lookup returns CDR1 SGHRS and CDR2 YFSETQ. This CDR3 comprises 16 residues. Unmatched junction bases numbered 8, after V lost 4 bases and J lost 5 bases.

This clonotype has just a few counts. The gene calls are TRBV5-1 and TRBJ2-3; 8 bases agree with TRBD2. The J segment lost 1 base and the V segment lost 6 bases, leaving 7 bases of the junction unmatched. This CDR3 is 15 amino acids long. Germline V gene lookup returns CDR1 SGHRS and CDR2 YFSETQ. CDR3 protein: CASTSRAGGTDTQYF. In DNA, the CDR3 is TGCGCCAGCACCTCCAGAGCGGGAGGCACAGATACGCAGTATTTT.

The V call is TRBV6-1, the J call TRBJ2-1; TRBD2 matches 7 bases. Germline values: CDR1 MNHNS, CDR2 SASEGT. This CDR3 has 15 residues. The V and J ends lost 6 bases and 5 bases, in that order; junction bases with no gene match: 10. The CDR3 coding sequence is TGTGCCAGCAGCCTATCGGGACTACCTCACAATGAGCAGTTCTTC. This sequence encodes CASSLSGLPHNEQFF.

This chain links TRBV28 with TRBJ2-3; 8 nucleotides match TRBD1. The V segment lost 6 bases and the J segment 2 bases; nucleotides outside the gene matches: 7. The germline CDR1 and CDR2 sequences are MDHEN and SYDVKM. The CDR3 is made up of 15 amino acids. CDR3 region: CASRVPGQATDTQYF. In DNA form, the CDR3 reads TGTGCCAGCAGGGTACCGGGACAGGCCACAGATACGCAGTATTTT.

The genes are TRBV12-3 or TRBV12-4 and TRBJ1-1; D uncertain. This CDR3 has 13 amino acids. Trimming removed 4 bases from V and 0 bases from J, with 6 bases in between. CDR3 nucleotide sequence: TGTGCCAGCAGTTATAACATGAACACTGAAGCTTTCTTT. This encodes CASSYNMNTEAFF.